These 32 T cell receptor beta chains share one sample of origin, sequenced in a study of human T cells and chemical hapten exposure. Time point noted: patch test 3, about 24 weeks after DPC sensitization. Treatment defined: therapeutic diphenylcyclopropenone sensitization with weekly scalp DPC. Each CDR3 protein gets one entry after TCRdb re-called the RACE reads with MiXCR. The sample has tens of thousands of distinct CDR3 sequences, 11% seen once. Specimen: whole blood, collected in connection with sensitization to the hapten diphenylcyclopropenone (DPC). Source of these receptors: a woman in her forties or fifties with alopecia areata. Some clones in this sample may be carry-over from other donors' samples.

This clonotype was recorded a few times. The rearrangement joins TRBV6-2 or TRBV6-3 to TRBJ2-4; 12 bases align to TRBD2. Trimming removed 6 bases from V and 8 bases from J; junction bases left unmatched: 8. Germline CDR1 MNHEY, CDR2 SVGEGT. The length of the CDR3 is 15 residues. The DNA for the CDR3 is TGTGCCAGCAGCCGACTAGCGGGAGTTAAGTACATTCAGTACTTC. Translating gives CASSRLAGVKYIQYF.

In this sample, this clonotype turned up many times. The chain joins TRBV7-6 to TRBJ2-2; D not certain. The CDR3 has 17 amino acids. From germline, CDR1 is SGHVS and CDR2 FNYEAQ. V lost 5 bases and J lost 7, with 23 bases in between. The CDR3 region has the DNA TGTGCCAGCAGCCCCCTATCGGGTGTTTCGCTTATCGGGGAGCTGTTTTTT. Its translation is CASSPLSGVSLIGELFF.

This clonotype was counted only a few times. The DNA of the CDR3 is TGTGCCAGCAGTCGGACAGGGGGCGGCTACACCTTC. Protein product: CASSRTGGGYTF. V and J are TRBV12-3 or TRBV12-4 and TRBJ1-2; 11 bases map to TRBD1. The J segment lost 8 bases and the V segment lost 5 bases, leaving 1 base of the junction unmatched. The CDR3 has 12 amino acids.

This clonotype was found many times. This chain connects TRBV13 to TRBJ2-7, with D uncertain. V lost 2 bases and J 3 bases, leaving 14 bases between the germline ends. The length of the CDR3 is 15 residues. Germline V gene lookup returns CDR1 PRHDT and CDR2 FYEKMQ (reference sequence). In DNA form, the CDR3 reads TGTGCCAGCAGCTTATGGGCTAGTGCCCGCTACGAGCAGTACTTC. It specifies CASSLWASARYEQYF. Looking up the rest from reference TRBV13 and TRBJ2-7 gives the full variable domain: AAGVIQSPRHLIKEKRETATLKCYPIPRHDTVYWYQQGPGQDPQFLISFYEKMQSDKGSIPDRFSAQQFSDYHSELNMSSLELGDSALYFCASSLWASARYEQYFGPGTRLTVT.

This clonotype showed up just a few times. The CDR3 nucleotides read TGTGCCAGCAGCTTTATGGCTCAGGTCACTGAAGCTTTCTTT. Translating gives CASSFMAQVTEAFF. V is TRBV7-9 and J is TRBJ1-1, with D unclear. The CDR3 spans 14 residues. In germline, CDR1 is SEHNR, CDR2 FQNEAQ (reference sequence). V was clipped by 3 bases and J by 4 bases, with 12 bases between them.

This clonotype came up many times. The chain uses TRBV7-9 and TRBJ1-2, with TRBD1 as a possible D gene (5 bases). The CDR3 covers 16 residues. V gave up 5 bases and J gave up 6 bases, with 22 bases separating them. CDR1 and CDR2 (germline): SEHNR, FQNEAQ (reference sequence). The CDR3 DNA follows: TGTGCCAGCAGCCACTCTTCTTTTCAGGGTCAGGATGGCTACACCTTC. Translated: CASSHSSFQGQDGYTF.

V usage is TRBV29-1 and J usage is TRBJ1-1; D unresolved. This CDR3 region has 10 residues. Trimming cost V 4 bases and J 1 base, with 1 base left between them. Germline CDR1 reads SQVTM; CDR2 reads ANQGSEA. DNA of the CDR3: TGCAGCGTTGGGAACACTGAAGCTTTCTTT. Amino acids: CSVGNTEAFF.

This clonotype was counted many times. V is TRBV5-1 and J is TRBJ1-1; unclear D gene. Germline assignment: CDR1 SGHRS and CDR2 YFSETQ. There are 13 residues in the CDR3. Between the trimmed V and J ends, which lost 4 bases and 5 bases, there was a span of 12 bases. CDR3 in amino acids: CASSKSGGTEAFF. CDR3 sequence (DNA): TGCGCCAGCAGCAAAAGCGGCGGGACTGAAGCTTTCTTT.

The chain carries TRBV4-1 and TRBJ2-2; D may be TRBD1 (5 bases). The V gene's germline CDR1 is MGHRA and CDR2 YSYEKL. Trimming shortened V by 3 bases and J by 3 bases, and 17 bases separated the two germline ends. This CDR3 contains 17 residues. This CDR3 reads CASSQATDTTDTGELFF. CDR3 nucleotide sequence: TGCGCCAGCAGCCAGGCAACGGACACCACCGACACCGGGGAGCTGTTTTTT.

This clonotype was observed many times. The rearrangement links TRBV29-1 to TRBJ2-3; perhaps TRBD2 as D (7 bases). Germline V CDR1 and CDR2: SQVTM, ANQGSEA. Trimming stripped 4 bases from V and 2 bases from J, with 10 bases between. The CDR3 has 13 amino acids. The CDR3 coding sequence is TGCAGCGTTGGGGGGGGCTTCACAGATACGCAGTATTTT. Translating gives CSVGGGFTDTQYF.

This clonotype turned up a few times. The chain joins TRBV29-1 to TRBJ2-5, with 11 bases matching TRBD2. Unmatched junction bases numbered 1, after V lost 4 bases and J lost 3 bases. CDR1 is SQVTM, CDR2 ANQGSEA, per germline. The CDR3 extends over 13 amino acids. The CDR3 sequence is CSVAGLAEETQYF. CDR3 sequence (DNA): TGCAGCGTTGCGGGACTAGCGGAAGAGACCCAGTACTTC.

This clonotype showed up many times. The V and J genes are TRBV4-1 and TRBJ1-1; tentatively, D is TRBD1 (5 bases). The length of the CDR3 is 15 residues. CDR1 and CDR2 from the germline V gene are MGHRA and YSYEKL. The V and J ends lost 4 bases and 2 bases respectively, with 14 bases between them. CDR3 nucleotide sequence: TGCGCCAGCAGCCTTAAGTTCAGGGACAACACTGAAGCTTTCTTT. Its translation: CASSLKFRDNTEAFF.

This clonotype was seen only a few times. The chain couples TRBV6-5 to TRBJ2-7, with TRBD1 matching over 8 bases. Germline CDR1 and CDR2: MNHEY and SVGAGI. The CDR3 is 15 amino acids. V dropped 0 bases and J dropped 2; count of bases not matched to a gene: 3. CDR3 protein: CASSYSDRGPYEQYF. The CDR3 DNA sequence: TGTGCCAGCAGTTACTCAGACAGGGGACCCTACGAGCAGTACTTC.

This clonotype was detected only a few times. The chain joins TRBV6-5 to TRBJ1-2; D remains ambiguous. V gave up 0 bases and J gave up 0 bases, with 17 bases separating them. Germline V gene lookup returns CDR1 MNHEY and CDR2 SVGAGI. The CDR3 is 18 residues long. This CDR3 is CASSYSSYSTETNYGYTF. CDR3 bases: TGTGCCAGCAGTTACTCTTCGTATTCTACAGAGACTAACTATGGCTACACCTTC.

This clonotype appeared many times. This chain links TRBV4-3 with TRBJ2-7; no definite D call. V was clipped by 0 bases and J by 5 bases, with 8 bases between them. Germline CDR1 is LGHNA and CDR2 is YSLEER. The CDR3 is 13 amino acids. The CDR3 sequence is CASSQESGNEQYF. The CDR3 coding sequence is TGCGCCAGCAGCCAAGAGTCTGGGAACGAGCAGTACTTC.

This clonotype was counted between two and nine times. The CDR3 nucleotides are TGCGCCAGCAGCCAAGGCTTCTCAGGGGTAGATACGCAGTATTTT. This codes for CASSQGFSGVDTQYF. The chain employs TRBV4-3 and TRBJ2-3, with a possible D match to TRBD1 (6 bases). The CDR3 is 15 residues long. V was pared by 1 base and J by 5 bases, with 13 bases between. Germline V lookup: CDR1 LGHNA, CDR2 YSLEER.

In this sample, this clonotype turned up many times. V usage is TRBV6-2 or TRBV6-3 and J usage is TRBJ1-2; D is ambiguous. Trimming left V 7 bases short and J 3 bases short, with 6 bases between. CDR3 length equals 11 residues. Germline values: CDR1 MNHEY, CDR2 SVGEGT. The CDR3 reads CASTADYGYTF. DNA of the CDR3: TGTGCCAGCACGGCGGACTATGGCTACACCTTC.

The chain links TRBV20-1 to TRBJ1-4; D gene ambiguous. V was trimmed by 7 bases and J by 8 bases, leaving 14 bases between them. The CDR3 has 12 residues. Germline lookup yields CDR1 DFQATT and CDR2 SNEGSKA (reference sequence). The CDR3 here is CSVAPQQEKLFF. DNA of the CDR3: TGCAGTGTTGCACCTCAGCAGGAAAAACTGTTTTTT.

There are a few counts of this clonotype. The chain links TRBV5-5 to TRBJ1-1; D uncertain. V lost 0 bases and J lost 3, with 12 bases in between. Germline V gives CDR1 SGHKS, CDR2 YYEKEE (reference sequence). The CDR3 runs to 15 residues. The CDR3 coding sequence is TGTGCCAGCAGCTTGGTTCGGGAAAGGTACACTGAAGCTTTCTTT. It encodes CASSLVRERYTEAFF.

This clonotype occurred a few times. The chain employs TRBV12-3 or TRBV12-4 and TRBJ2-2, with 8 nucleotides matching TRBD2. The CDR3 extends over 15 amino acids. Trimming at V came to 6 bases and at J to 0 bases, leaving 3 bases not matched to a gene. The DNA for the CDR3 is TGTGCCAGCAGGGAAGCGGGAGCGAACACCGGGGAGCTGTTTTTT. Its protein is CASREAGANTGELFF.

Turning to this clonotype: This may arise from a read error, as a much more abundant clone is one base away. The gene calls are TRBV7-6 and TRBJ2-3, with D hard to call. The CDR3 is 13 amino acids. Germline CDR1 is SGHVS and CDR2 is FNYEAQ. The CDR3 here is CASSSQPTDSQYF. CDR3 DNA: TGTGCCAGCAGCTCCCAGCCCACAGATTCGCAGTATTTT.

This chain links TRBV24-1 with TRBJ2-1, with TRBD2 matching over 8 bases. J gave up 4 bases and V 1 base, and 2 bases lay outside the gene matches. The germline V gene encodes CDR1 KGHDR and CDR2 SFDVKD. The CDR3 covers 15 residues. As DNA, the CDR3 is TGTGCCACCAGTGATTTTACTAGCGGATACAATGAGCAGTTCTTC. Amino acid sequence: CATSDFTSGYNEQFF.

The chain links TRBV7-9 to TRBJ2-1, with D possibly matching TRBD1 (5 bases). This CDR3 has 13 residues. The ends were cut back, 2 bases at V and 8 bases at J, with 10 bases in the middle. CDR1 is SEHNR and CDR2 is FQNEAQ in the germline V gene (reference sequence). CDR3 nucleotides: TGTGCCAGCAGCTTAAGGGGTATCGATGAGCAGTTCTTC. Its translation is CASSLRGIDEQFF.

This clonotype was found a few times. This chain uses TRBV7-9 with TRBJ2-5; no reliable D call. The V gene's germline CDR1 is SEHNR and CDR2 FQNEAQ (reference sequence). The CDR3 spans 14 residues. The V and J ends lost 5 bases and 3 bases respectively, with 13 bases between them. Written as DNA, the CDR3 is TGTGCCAGCAGCCGGGCCCTATTAGAAGAGACCCAGTACTTC. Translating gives CASSRALLEETQYF.

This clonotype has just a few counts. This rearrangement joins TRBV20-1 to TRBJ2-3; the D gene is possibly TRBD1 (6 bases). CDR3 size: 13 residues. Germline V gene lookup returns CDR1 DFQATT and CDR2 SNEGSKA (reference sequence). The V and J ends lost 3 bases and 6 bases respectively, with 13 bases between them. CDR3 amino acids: CSASEGVRDTQYF. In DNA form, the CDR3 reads TGCAGTGCTAGTGAGGGGGTCAGGGATACGCAGTATTTT.

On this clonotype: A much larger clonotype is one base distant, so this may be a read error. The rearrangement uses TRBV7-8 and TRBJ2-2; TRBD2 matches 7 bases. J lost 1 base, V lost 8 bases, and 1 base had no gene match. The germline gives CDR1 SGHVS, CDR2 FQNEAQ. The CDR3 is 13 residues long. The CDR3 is CASQRGNTGELFF. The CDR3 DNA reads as TGTGCCAGCCAGCGGGGGAACACCGGGGAGCTGTTTTTT.

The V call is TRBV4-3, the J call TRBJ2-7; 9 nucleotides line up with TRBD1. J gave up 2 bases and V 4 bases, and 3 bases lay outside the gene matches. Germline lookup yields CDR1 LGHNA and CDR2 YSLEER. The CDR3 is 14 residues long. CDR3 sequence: CASSLRDRAYEQYF. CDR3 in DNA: TGCGCCAGCAGCCTCCGGGACAGGGCCTACGAGCAGTACTTC.

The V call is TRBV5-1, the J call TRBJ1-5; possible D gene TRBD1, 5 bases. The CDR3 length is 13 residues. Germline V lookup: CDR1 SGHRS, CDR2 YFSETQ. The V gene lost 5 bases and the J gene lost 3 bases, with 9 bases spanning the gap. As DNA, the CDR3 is TGCGCCAGCAGAGGGGAGCTCAATCAGCCCCAGCATTTT. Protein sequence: CASRGELNQPQHF.

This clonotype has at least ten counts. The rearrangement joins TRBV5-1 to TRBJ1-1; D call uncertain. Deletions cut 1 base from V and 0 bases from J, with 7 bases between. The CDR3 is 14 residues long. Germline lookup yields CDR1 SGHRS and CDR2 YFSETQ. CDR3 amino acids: CASSLSAMNTEAFF. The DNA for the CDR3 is TGCGCCAGCAGCTTGTCCGCTATGAACACTGAAGCTTTCTTT. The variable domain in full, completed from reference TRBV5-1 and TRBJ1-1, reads KAGVTQTPRYLIKTRGQQVTLSCSPISGHRSVSWYQQTPGQGLQFLFEYFSETQRNKGNFPGRFSGRQFSNSRSEMNVSTLELGDSALYLCASSLSAMNTEAFFGQGTRLTVV.

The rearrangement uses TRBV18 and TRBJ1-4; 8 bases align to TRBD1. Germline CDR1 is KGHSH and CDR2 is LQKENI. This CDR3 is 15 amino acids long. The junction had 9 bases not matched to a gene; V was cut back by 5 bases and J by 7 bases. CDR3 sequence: CASSGGTGIFEKLFF. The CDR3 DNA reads TGTGCCAGCTCAGGCGGGACAGGAATTTTTGAAAAACTGTTTTTT.

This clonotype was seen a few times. The chain's CDR3 is CASSYPSGPSTDTQYF. The CDR3 bases are TGTGCCAGCAGTTACCCGAGTGGGCCCAGCACAGATACGCAGTATTTT. The J gene is TRBJ2-3, the V gene TRBV6-6; D remains unclear. The CDR3 loop spans 16 amino acids. Germline V CDR1 and CDR2: MNHNY, SVGAGI (reference sequence). V lost 2 bases and J lost 0, with 12 bases in between.

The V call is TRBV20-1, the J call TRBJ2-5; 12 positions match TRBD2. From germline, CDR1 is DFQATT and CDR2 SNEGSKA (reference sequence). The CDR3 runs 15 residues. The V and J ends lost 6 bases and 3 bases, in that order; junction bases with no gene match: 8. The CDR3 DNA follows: TGCAGTGCCTCTAGCGGGGGGGCCCGGAAAGAGACCCAGTACTTC. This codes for CSASSGGARKETQYF.